This T cell receptor beta chain originates from a study of T cell repertoires in cytomegalovirus infection. The table lists this clonotype with many counts. The antigen remains undetermined. From the reads, TCRdb called clonotypes with MiXCR, one entry per CDR3 protein. The data show around 770,000 distinct CDR3 sequences, almost 30% seen once. Material: cultured CD8+ T cells from PBMCs, obtained from culture after CMV antigen stimulation. The source of this sequence is a human donor in good health (CMV status not recorded). Some clones in this sample may be carry-over from other donors' samples.

The CDR3 loop reads CASSPGQGKNIQYF. In nucleotides, the CDR3 is TGTGCCAGCAGCCCAGGACAGGGAAAAAACATTCAGTACTTC. The chain joins TRBV7-9 to TRBJ2-4; 8 nucleotides match TRBD1. This CDR3 region has 14 residues. Germline V gene lookup returns CDR1 SEHNR and CDR2 FQNEAQ (reference sequence). The J segment lost 4 bases and the V segment lost 5 bases, leaving 4 bases of the junction unmatched.